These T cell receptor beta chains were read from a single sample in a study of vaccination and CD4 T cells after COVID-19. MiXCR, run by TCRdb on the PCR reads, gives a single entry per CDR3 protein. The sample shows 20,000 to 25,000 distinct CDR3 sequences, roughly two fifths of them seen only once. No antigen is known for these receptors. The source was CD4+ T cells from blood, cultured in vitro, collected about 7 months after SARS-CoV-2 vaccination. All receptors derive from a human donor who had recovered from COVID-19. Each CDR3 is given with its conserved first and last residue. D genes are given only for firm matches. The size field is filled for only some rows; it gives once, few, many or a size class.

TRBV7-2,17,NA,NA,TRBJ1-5,CASSLGTPGAPNQPQHF,TGTGCCAGCAGCTTAGGGACACCGGGGGCCCCCAATCAGCCCCAGCATTTT
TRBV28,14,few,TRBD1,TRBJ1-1,CASSSDRGWTEAFF,TGTGCCAGCAGTTCGGACAGGGGTTGGACTGAAGCTTTCTTT
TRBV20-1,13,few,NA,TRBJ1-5,CSAREEGVSPQHF,TGCAGTGCTAGAGAAGAGGGCGTGAGCCCCCAGCATTTT
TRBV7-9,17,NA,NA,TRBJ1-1,CASSLVQGRPLSTEAFF,TGTGCCAGCAGCTTAGTTCAAGGGCGGCCGTTGAGCACTGAAGCTTTCTTT
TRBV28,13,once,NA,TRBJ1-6,CASRVGWNSPLHF,TGTGCCAGCAGGGTCGGATGGAATTCACCCCTCCACTTT
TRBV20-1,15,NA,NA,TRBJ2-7,CSARDASEGTYEQYF,TGCAGTGCGAGGGATGCTAGCGAGGGAACCTACGAGCAGTACTTC
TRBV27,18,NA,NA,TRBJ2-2,CASSPNKPPASRAGELFF,TGTGCCAGCAGCCCAAACAAACCTCCCGCCAGCCGGGCCGGGGAGCTGTTTTTT
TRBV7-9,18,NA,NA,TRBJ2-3,CASTVPEGRTGNTDTQYF,TGTGCCAGCACCGTCCCGGAAGGGCGAACGGGAAACACAGATACGCAGTATTTT
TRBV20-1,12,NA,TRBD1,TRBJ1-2,CSARGNRGGYTF,TGCAGTGCCAGGGGGAACCGGGGTGGCTACACCTTC
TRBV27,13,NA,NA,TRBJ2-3,CASRDGEADTQYF,TGTGCCAGCAGAGATGGCGAGGCAGATACGCAGTATTTT
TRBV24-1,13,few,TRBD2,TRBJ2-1,CATSGTSLYEQFF,TGTGCCACCAGCGGGACTAGCCTGTATGAGCAGTTCTTC
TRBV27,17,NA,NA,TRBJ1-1,CASSLRGAPLTNTEAFF,TGTGCCAGCAGTTTACGGGGGGCGCCTCTGACGAACACTGAAGCTTTCTTT
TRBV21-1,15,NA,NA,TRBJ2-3,CASSKGGAPTDTQYF,TGTGCCAGCAGCAAAGGGGGCGCCCCCACAGATACGCAGTATTTT
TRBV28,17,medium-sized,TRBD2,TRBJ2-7,CASRHTGGANSPYEQYF,TGTGCCAGCAGACATACGGGGGGGGCTAATTCTCCATACGAGCAGTACTTC
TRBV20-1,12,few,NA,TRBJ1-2,CSAGKRTDGYTF,TGCAGTGCTGGGAAACGGACAGATGGCTACACCTTC
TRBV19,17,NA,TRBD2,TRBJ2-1,CASSIVRSGNSYNEQFF,TGTGCCAGTAGTATAGTGCGTAGCGGGAACTCCTACAATGAGCAGTTCTTC
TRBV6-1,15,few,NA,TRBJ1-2,CASSEISLAIYGYTF,TGTGCCAGCAGTGAAATATCTCTAGCGATCTATGGCTACACCTTC
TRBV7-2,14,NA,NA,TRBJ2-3,CASSFGGTAHAQYF,TGTGCCAGCAGCTTCGGCGGGACGGCTCACGCGCAGTATTTT
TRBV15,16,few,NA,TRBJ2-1,CATSRGAGTGNNEQFF,TGTGCCACCAGCAGAGGGGCCGGGACTGGTAACAATGAGCAGTTCTTC
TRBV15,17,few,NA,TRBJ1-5,CATSRAPVWTPGQAQHF,TGTGCCACCAGCAGAGCGCCGGTTTGGACACCGGGTCAAGCCCAGCATTTT
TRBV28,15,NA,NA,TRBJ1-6,CASSMWRGRDSPLHF,TGTGCCAGCAGTATGTGGAGAGGGAGGGACTCACCCCTCCACTTT
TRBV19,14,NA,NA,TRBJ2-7,CASSIKTGSYEQYF,TGTGCCAGTAGTATAAAGACGGGATCCTACGAGCAGTACTTC
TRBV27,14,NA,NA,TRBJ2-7,CASSFGTPPYEQYF,TGTGCCAGCAGTTTCGGGACACCACCCTACGAGCAGTACTTC
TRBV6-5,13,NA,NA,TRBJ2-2,CASSYEAAGELFF,TGTGCCAGCAGTTACGAAGCGGCCGGGGAGCTGTTTTTT
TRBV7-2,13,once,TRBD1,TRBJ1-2,CASSPDRGYGYTF,TGTGCCAGCAGCCCGGACAGGGGCTATGGCTACACCTTC
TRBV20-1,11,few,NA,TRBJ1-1,CSATRRGGTFF,TGCAGTGCCACTCGGAGGGGCGGAACTTTCTTT
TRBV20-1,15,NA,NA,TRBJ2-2,CSARRGAPVVGELFF,TGCAGTGCTAGAAGGGGAGCCCCGGTGGTGGGGGAGCTGTTTTTT
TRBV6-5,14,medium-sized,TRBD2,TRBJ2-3,CASSWRESKDTQYF,TGTGCCAGCAGTTGGCGGGAGAGCAAAGATACGCAGTATTTT
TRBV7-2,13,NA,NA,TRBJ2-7,CASSLARFDEQYF,TGTGCCAGCAGCTTAGCCCGGTTCGACGAGCAGTACTTC
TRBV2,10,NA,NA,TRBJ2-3,CASSYGTQYF,TGTGCCAGCAGTTACGGTACGCAGTATTTT
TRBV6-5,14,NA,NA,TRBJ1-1,CASSYFQANTEAFF,TGTGCCAGCAGTTACTTCCAGGCGAACACTGAAGCTTTCTTT
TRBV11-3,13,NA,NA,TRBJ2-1,CASSIRPSHEQFF,TGTGCCAGCAGCATTAGGCCTAGCCATGAGCAGTTCTTC
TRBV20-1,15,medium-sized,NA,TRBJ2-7,CSARPSKPRSYEQYF,TGCAGTGCTAGACCTTCGAAACCCCGCTCCTACGAGCAGTACTTC
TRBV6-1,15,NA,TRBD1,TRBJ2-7,CASSRDRGREGEQYF,TGTGCCAGTTCCCGGGACAGGGGGCGCGAAGGCGAGCAGTACTTC
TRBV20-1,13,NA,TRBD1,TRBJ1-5,CSAATGVRQPQHF,TGCAGTGCGGCTACAGGGGTTCGTCAGCCCCAGCATTTT
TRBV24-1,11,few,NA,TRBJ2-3,CATKQSDTQYF,TGTGCCACAAAACAGAGTGATACGCAGTATTTT
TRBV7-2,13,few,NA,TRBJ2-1,CASSTLAGNEQFF,TGTGCCAGCAGTACCCTAGCTGGCAATGAGCAGTTCTTC
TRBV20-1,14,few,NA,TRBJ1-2,CSAGNGGGDYGYTF,TGCAGTGCTGGCAATGGGGGGGGCGACTATGGCTACACCTTC
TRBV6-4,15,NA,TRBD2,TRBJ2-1,CASSLAGGPLGEQFF,TGTGCCAGCAGCCTAGCGGGAGGGCCTCTGGGTGAGCAGTTCTTC
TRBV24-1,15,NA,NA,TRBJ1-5,CATSESQGNVQPQHF,TGTGCCACCAGTGAAAGCCAGGGGAACGTTCAGCCCCAGCATTTT
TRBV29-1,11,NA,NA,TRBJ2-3,CSFPIIDTQYF,TGCAGCTTCCCTATCATAGATACGCAGTATTTT
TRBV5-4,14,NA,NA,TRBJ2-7,CASSTGTRLVEQYF,TGTGCCAGCAGCACCGGGACCCGTCTAGTCGAGCAGTACTTC
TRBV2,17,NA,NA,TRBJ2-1,CASSGGSHSFSYNEQFF,TGTGCCAGCAGTGGGGGTAGCCACTCCTTCTCCTACAATGAGCAGTTCTTC
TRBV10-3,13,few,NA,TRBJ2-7,CAISGVRGYEQYF,TGTGCCATCAGTGGGGTCAGGGGCTACGAGCAGTACTTC
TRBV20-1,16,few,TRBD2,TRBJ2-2,CSAREGGSINTGELFF,TGCAGTGCTAGAGAGGGGGGGTCGATAAACACCGGGGAGCTGTTTTTT
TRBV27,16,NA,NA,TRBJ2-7,CASSLLGQVKTYEQYF,TGTGCCAGCAGTTTATTAGGCCAGGTCAAGACCTACGAGCAGTACTTC
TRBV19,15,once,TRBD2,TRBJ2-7,CASSRTSGSGAEQYF,TGTGCCAGTAGTAGGACTAGCGGGAGTGGAGCCGAGCAGTACTTC